The 18 T cell receptor beta chains below all came from one sample that was sequenced in a study of cytomegalovirus exposure and HLA in healthy donors. Clones were sequenced by immunoSEQ multiplex PCR, and TCRdb holds only the in-frame ones, with some missing. The data show 140,000 or so clones, 87% seen once. Sample: PBMCs. Receptor source: a man younger than 35 in good health and CMV-seropositive.

This chain connects TRBV2 to TRBJ2-7; TRBD2 might be the D (5 bases). CDR1 is SNHLY and CDR2 is FYNNEI in the germline V gene. CDR3 length: 14 amino acids. Between the trimmed V and J ends, which lost 4 bases and 3 bases, there was a span of 13 bases. CDR3 amino acids: CASSGSSGIYEQYF. The CDR3 nucleotides are TGTGCCAGCAGTGGCTCCAGCGGCATCTACGAGCAGTACTTC.

J is TRBJ2-3 and V is TRBV27; 8 nucleotides line up with TRBD2. Germline trimming cut 4 bases from V and 6 bases from J; bases unmatched to any gene: 9. The CDR3 spans 15 residues. In germline, CDR1 is MNHEY, CDR2 SMNVEV (reference sequence). The CDR3 DNA sequence: TGTGCCAGCAGTTCCCCTCGGGGGGGCGCGGATACGCAGTATTTT. It encodes CASSSPRGGADTQYF.

The chain employs TRBV5-4 and TRBJ2-5; 8 nucleotides line up with TRBD1. V was clipped by 4 bases and J by 4 bases; unmatched bases: 3. The length of the CDR3 is 13 residues. CDR1 SGHNT and CDR2 YYREEE come from the germline V gene (reference sequence). The CDR3 region has the DNA TGTGCCAGCAGCGCGGACAGGGCAGAGACCCAGTACTTC. Its translation is CASSADRAETQYF. Supplemented by reference TRBV5-4 and TRBJ2-5, the full variable domain reads ETGVTQSPTHLIKTRGQQVTLRCSSQSGHNTVSWYQQALGQGPQFIFQYYREEENGRGNFPPRFSGLQFPNYSSELNVNALELDDSALYLCASSADRAETQYFGPGTRLLVL.

The chain is built from TRBV5-1 and TRBJ1-1; no definite D call. CDR1 is SGHRS and CDR2 is YFSETQ in the germline V gene. Trimming pared 4 bases from V and 1 base from J, leaving 8 bases between. The CDR3 has 13 residues. CDR3: CASSKEENTEAFF. The CDR3 nucleotides are TGCGCCAGCAGCAAGGAGGAGAACACTGAAGCTTTCTTT.

This sequence joins TRBV2 and TRBJ1-5; maybe TRBD1 (5 bases). The CDR3 is 16 residues long. V was shortened by 6 bases and J by 0 bases, with 15 bases between the two germline ends. Germline values: CDR1 SNHLY, CDR2 FYNNEI. The CDR3 DNA follows: TGTGCCAGCAGAGGCGACAGATACTATAGCAATCAGCCCCAGCATTTT. Protein sequence: CASRGDRYYSNQPQHF.

The DNA for the CDR3 is TGCGCCAGCAGTCCCCGTAGGGGTCAGCCCCAGCATTTT. Translating it yields CASSPRRGQPQHF. The chain is built from TRBV23-1 and TRBJ1-5; maybe TRBD1 (5 bases). TRBV23-1 is an open reading frame whose function is uncertain. The CDR3 extends over 13 amino acids. The V end was cut by 4 bases, the J end by 6 bases, with 10 bases between.

This chain links TRBV19 with TRBJ2-1, with 12 bases matching TRBD2. The CDR3 runs to 15 residues. CDR1 is LNHDA, CDR2 SQIVND, per germline (reference sequence). J was trimmed by 3 bases and V by 5 bases; bases with no gene match: 2. The CDR3 spells CASSSSGRDYNEQFF. For the CDR3, the DNA is TGTGCCAGTAGTTCTAGCGGGAGGGACTACAATGAGCAGTTCTTC.

V gene TRBV5-1 combines with J gene TRBJ1-1, with D unresolved. V was cut by 4 bases and J by 0 bases, with 7 bases left in between. The CDR3 has 13 residues. CDR1 is SGHRS and CDR2 is YFSETQ in the germline V gene. The CDR3: CASSDNLNTEAFF. In nucleotides, the CDR3 is TGCGCCAGCAGCGACAACCTGAACACTGAAGCTTTCTTT. Combining the CDR3 with reference TRBV5-1 and TRBJ1-1 gives the whole variable domain KAGVTQTPRYLIKTRGQQVTLSCSPISGHRSVSWYQQTPGQGLQFLFEYFSETQRNKGNFPGRFSGRQFSNSRSEMNVSTLELGDSALYLCASSDNLNTEAFFGQGTRLTVV.

The genes are TRBV6-6 and TRBJ2-7; D gene ambiguous. Trimming stripped 2 bases from V and 0 bases from J, with 8 bases between. The germline V gene encodes CDR1 MNHNY and CDR2 SVGAGI (reference sequence). The CDR3 extends over 14 amino acids. The CDR3, as DNA: TGTGCCAGCAGTTACGGTCTAGGCTCCTACGAGCAGTACTTC. As protein: CASSYGLGSYEQYF.

The chain joins TRBV9 to TRBJ1-6; no clear D gene. The V gene's germline CDR1 is SGDLS and CDR2 YYNGEE. The CDR3 covers 15 residues. Trimming took off 4 bases at V and 7 bases at J, with 15 bases between the two ends. The CDR3 sequence: CASSPTGFGNSPLHF. Here the CDR3 DNA reads TGTGCCAGCAGCCCCACGGGTTTTGGGAATTCACCCCTCCACTTT.

The chain carries TRBV28 and TRBJ2-2; a weak D match, TRBD1 (6 bases). Germline CDR1 is MDHEN and CDR2 is SYDVKM. Trimming left V 5 bases short and J 4 bases short, with 14 bases between. This CDR3 spans 15 amino acids. CDR3 protein: CASSPLGQSTGELFF. The CDR3 region has the DNA TGTGCCAGCAGTCCCCTCGGACAGTCCACCGGGGAGCTGTTTTTT. Filled out from reference TRBV28 and TRBJ2-2, the complete variable domain reads DVKVTQSSRYLVKRTGEKVFLECVQDMDHENMFWYRQDPGLGLRLIYFSYDVKMKEKGDIPEGYSVSREKKERFSLILESASTNQTSMYLCASSPLGQSTGELFFGEGSRLTVL.

This clone has just one count. The chain combines TRBV5-1 with TRBJ2-7; D perhaps matches TRBD2 (6 bases). Germline V lookup: CDR1 SGHRS, CDR2 YFSETQ. Between the trimmed V and J ends, which lost 4 bases and 3 bases, there was a span of 14 bases. CDR3 length equals 14 residues. CDR3 protein: CASSTNTDYYEQYF. CDR3 nucleotides: TGCGCCAGCAGCACAAACACGGACTACTACGAGCAGTACTTC.

The chain joins TRBV5-5 to TRBJ2-7; TRBD1 might be the D (5 bases). V shed 4 bases and J shed 3 bases, with 11 bases lying between them. CDR3 length: 13 residues. CDR1 and CDR2 (germline): SGHKS, YYEKEE (reference sequence). CDR3 nucleotides: TGTGCCAGCAGCCGGACATTCCACTACGAGCAGTACTTC. Residues: CASSRTFHYEQYF. Based on the CDR3 plus reference TRBV5-5 and TRBJ2-7, the full variable domain is DAGVTQSPTHLIKTRGQQVTLRCSPISGHKSVSWYQQVLGQGPQFIFQYYEKEERGRGNFPDRFSARQFPNYSSELNVNALLLGDSALYLCASSRTFHYEQYFGPGTRLTVT.

This clone turned up a few times. The chain links TRBV28 to TRBJ1-1; D gene unclear. V lost 10 bases and J lost 0, with 6 bases in between. Germline CDR1 MDHEN, CDR2 SYDVKM. The CDR3 sequence is 11 residues long. CDR3 in DNA: TGTGCCACCTATGTGAACACTGAAGCTTTCTTT. Translation: CATYVNTEAFF.

The chain is built from TRBV7-2 and TRBJ2-3; D gene ambiguous. The CDR3 sequence is 14 residues long. Germline V gene sequence: CDR1 SGHTA, CDR2 FQGNSA. V was shortened by 2 bases and J by 1 base, with 7 bases between the two germline ends. Here the CDR3 reads CASSLYSGTDTQYF. CDR3 DNA sequence: TGTGCCAGCAGCTTATACAGTGGCACAGATACGCAGTATTTT.

Here the CDR3 reads CASARSGAGANTEAFF. In nucleotides, the CDR3 is TGCGCCAGCGCAAGATCGGGCGCGGGGGCGAACACTGAAGCTTTCTTT. This chain joins TRBV5-1 and TRBJ1-1; D is perhaps TRBD1 (6 bases). Germline loops: CDR1 SGHRS, CDR2 YFSETQ. The V gene lost 7 bases and the J gene lost 1 base, with 20 bases spanning the gap. The length of the CDR3 is 16 residues.

The V gene is TRBV9, the J gene TRBJ2-7, with D perhaps matching TRBD1 (6 bases). This CDR3 contains 14 residues. The germline CDR1 and CDR2 sequences are SGDLS and YYNGEE. Trimming took 2 bases from V and 1 from J, leaving 10 bases between them. The CDR3 loop is CASSVHDRSYEQYF. As DNA, the CDR3 is TGTGCCAGCAGCGTTCACGACAGGTCCTACGAGCAGTACTTC. The full variable domain, completed using reference TRBV9 and TRBJ2-7, is DSGVTQTPKHLITATGQRVTLRCSPRSGDLSVYWYQQSLDQGLQFLIQYYNGEERAKGNILERFSAQQFPDLHSELNLSSLELGDSALYFCASSVHDRSYEQYFGPGTRLTVT.

V is TRBV5-1 and J is TRBJ2-1, with 7 bases matching TRBD1. The CDR3 totals 18 residues. Germline loops: CDR1 SGHRS, CDR2 YFSETQ. The V and J ends lost 4 bases and 0 bases, in that order; junction bases with no gene match: 13. CDR3 protein: CASSPGTEQSSSYNEQFF. In nucleotides, the CDR3 is TGCGCCAGCAGCCCGGGGACAGAACAATCCAGCTCCTACAATGAGCAGTTCTTC.